Presented here are 26 T cell receptor beta chains from one specimen sequenced in a study of PD-L1 blockade in urothelial cancer. Method: immunoSEQ multiplex PCR; TCRdb's copy keeps in-frame clones and lacks some. The table lists tens of thousands of clones, around three quarters of them singletons. The sequencing here drew on PBMCs, taken around atezolizumab (anti-PD-L1) treatment. The receptors originated from a man between 65 and 85 years old with urothelial cancer.

The chain joins TRBV14 to TRBJ2-7, with D perhaps matching TRBD2 (5 bases). The germline V gene has CDR1 SGHDN and CDR2 FVKESK. V shed 1 base and J shed 8 bases, with 9 bases lying between them. The CDR3 has 12 amino acids. The CDR3 reads CASSQGGDKQYF. The CDR3 nucleotides read TGTGCCAGCAGCCAAGGGGGAGACAAGCAGTACTTC.

The chain carries TRBV28 and TRBJ1-1, with 8 bases aligning to TRBD1. V lost 4 bases, J lost 4 bases, and 5 bases stayed unmatched. Germline-derived CDR1 and CDR2 are MDHEN and SYDVKM. CDR3 size: 14 residues. The CDR3 bases are TGTGCCAGCAGTTCCTACAGGGGGGGCACTGAAGCTTTCTTT. As protein: CASSSYRGGTEAFF.

V is TRBV4-2 and J is TRBJ2-5; 7 bases are a match to TRBD2. V gave up 4 bases and J gave up 2 bases; unmatched junction bases: 10. The CDR3 spans 16 residues. Germline values: CDR1 LGHNA, CDR2 YNFKEQ. The CDR3 DNA reads as TGTGCCAGCAGCCCAGTAGGGCTAGCGGTTCAAGAGACCCAGTACTTC. Translating gives CASSPVGLAVQETQYF.

The chain recombines TRBV11-2 with TRBJ2-7, with TRBD1 matching 7 bases. The CDR3 consists of 15 residues. V dropped 2 bases and J dropped 2; count of bases not matched to a gene: 6. Germline V gene lookup returns CDR1 SGHAT and CDR2 FQNNGV. The CDR3 DNA reads as TGTGCCAGCAGCTTACACAGGGGAGTCGCCTACGAGCAGTACTTC. Translating it yields CASSLHRGVAYEQYF.

This clone was detected only a few times. The V gene is TRBV6-6, the J gene TRBJ2-4; TRBD2 might be the D (6 bases). The CDR3 has 14 amino acids. V lost 6 bases, J lost 15 bases, and 24 bases lay in between. Germline assignment: CDR1 MNHNY and CDR2 SVGAGI (reference sequence). CDR3 sequence reads: CASSRFTTGLNGYF. DNA for the CDR3: TGTGCCAGCAGCCGCTTCACCACAGGACTAAATGGGTACTTC.

The rearrangement links TRBV5-4 to TRBJ1-2, with D possibly TRBD1 on 6 matching bases. The CDR3 is 13 amino acids. Germline CDR1 and CDR2: SGHNT and YYREEE (reference sequence). With 0 bases removed from V and 4 bases from J, the gap between germline ends came to 7 bases. The CDR3 DNA reads as TGTGCCAGCAGCTTGGGGGACACCTATGGCTACACCTTC. As protein: CASSLGDTYGYTF.

This clone was observed a few times. The rearrangement links TRBV5-5 to TRBJ1-2, with 8 nucleotides matching TRBD1. The V gene's germline CDR1 is SGHKS and CDR2 YYEKEE (reference sequence). The ends lost 4 bases at V and 6 bases at J; junction bases unmatched: 11. This CDR3 has 15 amino acids. The CDR3: CASSLTTGEVNGYTF. The DNA of the CDR3 is TGTGCCAGCAGCCTTACGACAGGGGAGGTAAATGGCTACACCTTC.

This chain links TRBV2 with TRBJ2-5; TRBD1 is a possible D gene (5 bases). The germline V gene has CDR1 SNHLY and CDR2 FYNNEI. Between the trimmed V and J ends, which lost 4 bases and 1 base, there was a span of 10 bases. The CDR3 totals 14 residues. The CDR3 sequence: CASSVGALQETQYF. The CDR3 DNA reads TGTGCCAGCAGTGTAGGGGCACTCCAAGAGACCCAGTACTTC. Full variable domain (remainder filled in from reference TRBV2 and TRBJ2-5): EPEVTQTPSHQVTQMGQEVILRCVPISNHLYFYWYRQILGQKVEFLVSFYNNEISEKSEIFDDQFSVERPDGSNFTLKIRSTKLEDSAMYFCASSVGALQETQYFGPGTRLLVL.

CDR3 in DNA: TGTGCCATCAGACGGACAGTCAGGAACACTGAAGCTTTCTTT. This encodes CAIRRTVRNTEAFF. The chain couples TRBV10-3 to TRBJ1-1, with D tentatively TRBD1 (6 bases). Germline V gives CDR1 ENHRY, CDR2 SYGVKD. CDR3 length: 14 residues. Trimming took 6 bases from V and 1 from J, leaving 12 bases between them.

The V gene is TRBV6-5, the J gene TRBJ2-3; TRBD2 aligns across 12 bases. Germline loops: CDR1 MNHEY, CDR2 SVGAGI. V was clipped by 8 bases and J by 5 bases; unmatched bases: 8. CDR3 length equals 15 residues. The CDR3 loop reads CASRSSGGAGDTQYF. CDR3 DNA sequence: TGTGCCAGCCGATCTAGCGGGGGGGCCGGAGATACGCAGTATTTT.

The V and J genes are TRBV6-1 and TRBJ2-5; 9 nucleotides line up with TRBD1. The CDR3 contains 15 residues. Trimming took 4 bases from V and 5 from J; bases not matched to a gene: 8. Germline V CDR1 and CDR2: MNHNS, SASEGT. CDR3 in DNA: TGTGCCAGCAGTGGCCGGGACAGGGCAACGGAGACCCAGTACTTC. Its protein product is CASSGRDRATETQYF.

This clone was observed a single time. The rearrangement joins TRBV27 to TRBJ2-7; D possibly corresponds to TRBD2 (5 bases). From germline, CDR1 is MNHEY and CDR2 SMNVEV (reference sequence). This CDR3 contains 17 residues. With 2 bases removed from V and 0 bases from J, the gap between germline ends came to 17 bases. The CDR3 sequence is CASSLPLPGTSSYEQYF. CDR3 DNA: TGTGCCAGCAGTTTACCCCTTCCAGGTACTAGCTCCTACGAGCAGTACTTC.

The chain is built from TRBV5-5 and TRBJ1-1; 11 bases are shared with TRBD1. J was trimmed by 4 bases and V by 3 bases; bases with no gene match: 2. The CDR3 runs to 14 residues. Germline assignment: CDR1 SGHKS and CDR2 YYEKEE (reference sequence). The CDR3 loop reads CASSWGTGGTEAFF. CDR3 nucleotide sequence: TGTGCCAGCAGCTGGGGGACAGGGGGCACTGAAGCTTTCTTT. Variable domain in full (rest from reference TRBV5-5 and TRBJ1-1): DAGVTQSPTHLIKTRGQQVTLRCSPISGHKSVSWYQQVLGQGPQFIFQYYEKEERGRGNFPDRFSARQFPNYSSELNVNALLLGDSALYLCASSWGTGGTEAFFGQGTRLTVV.

The chain employs TRBV7-2 and TRBJ2-1, with TRBD2 matching 14 bases. The J segment lost 4 bases and the V segment lost 2 bases, leaving 7 bases of the junction unmatched. CDR3 length: 18 residues. The V gene's germline CDR1 is SGHTA and CDR2 FQGNSA. The DNA of the CDR3 is TGTGCCAGCAGCTTAATCTCCGGGACTAGCGGGGGATACAATGAGCAGTTCTTC. Translating gives CASSLISGTSGGYNEQFF.

This chain connects TRBV7-2 to TRBJ2-6; the match to TRBD1 covers 8 bases. The CDR3 contains 16 residues. After removal of 2 bases from V and 2 bases from J, the junction contained 2 bases not matched to a gene. Germline loops: CDR1 SGHTA, CDR2 FQGNSA. CDR3 in DNA: TGTGCCAGCAGCTTACAGGGGGCTGCTGGGGCCAACGTCCTGACTTTC. Protein product: CASSLQGAAGANVLTF.

The rearrangement uses TRBV7-3 and TRBJ2-1, with 11 bases that match TRBD2. V was clipped by 3 bases and J by 0 bases; unmatched bases: 4. Germline V gene data show CDR1 as SGHTA and CDR2 as FQGTGA. The CDR3 covers 17 residues. DNA for the CDR3: TGTGCCAGCAGCTTCTCCGGGACTAGCGGCTCCTACAATGAGCAGTTCTTC. Its protein product is CASSFSGTSGSYNEQFF.

The chain links TRBV7-2 to TRBJ2-7; 7 bases map to TRBD2. J lost 2 bases, V lost 5 bases, and 3 bases had no gene match. The CDR3 loop spans 13 amino acids. The germline V gene has CDR1 SGHTA and CDR2 FQGNSA. The CDR3 bases are TGTGCCAGCAGCACTAGCGTTACCTACGAGCAGTACTTC. Protein sequence: CASSTSVTYEQYF. The full variable domain, rest sourced from reference TRBV7-2 and TRBJ2-7, is GAGVSQSPSNKVTEKGKDVELRCDPISGHTALYWYRQSLGQGLEFLIYFQGNSAPDKSGLPSDRFSAERTGGSVSTLTIQRTQQEDSAVYLCASSTSVTYEQYFGPGTRLTVT.

The chain employs TRBV5-4 and TRBJ2-3, with TRBD1 as a possible D gene (6 bases). CDR1 is SGHNT, CDR2 YYREEE, per germline (reference sequence). This CDR3 is built from 16 residues. Trimming took off 0 bases at V and 5 bases at J, with 16 bases between the two ends. The DNA for the CDR3 is TGTGCCAGCAGCTTGGAACTCAGGGGCGGTCAAGATACGCAGTATTTT. It yields the protein CASSLELRGGQDTQYF. Full variable domain (outside the CDR3, taken from reference TRBV5-4 and TRBJ2-3): ETGVTQSPTHLIKTRGQQVTLRCSSQSGHNTVSWYQQALGQGPQFIFQYYREEENGRGNFPPRFSGLQFPNYSSELNVNALELDDSALYLCASSLELRGGQDTQYFGPGTRLTVL.

V and J are TRBV12-5 and TRBJ2-3, with 11 bases fitting TRBD2. The ends lost 2 bases at V and 4 bases at J; junction bases unmatched: 5. From germline, CDR1 is LGHNT and CDR2 FRNRAP. The CDR3 consists of 16 residues. The chain's CDR3 is CASGLIAGGGSDTQYF. The CDR3 nucleotides read TGTGCTAGTGGTTTGATAGCGGGAGGGGGGTCAGATACGCAGTATTTT.

The V gene is TRBV21-1, the J gene TRBJ2-6; TRBD2, the D gene given by the table, was not confirmed from the DNA. TRBV21-1 is designated a pseudogene. The CDR3 sequence is 20 residues long. The CDR3 coding sequence is TGTGCCAGCAGCCCAAGTGCTAGAGCGGAAAACGGCTCTGGGGCCAACGTCCTGACTTTC. It yields the protein CASSPSARAENGSGANVLTF.

This clone was seen a few times. This chain joins TRBV7-9 and TRBJ2-5; 10 nucleotides line up with TRBD2. The germline gives CDR1 SEHNR, CDR2 FQNEAQ (reference sequence). With V trimmed by 0 bases and J by 5 bases, 6 bases remained unmatched. The CDR3 length is 16 residues. Written as DNA, the CDR3 is TGTGCCAGCAGCTTAGCCGGGACTAGCGATCGGGAGACCCAGTACTTC. It yields the protein CASSLAGTSDRETQYF.

Only a few counts were recorded for this clone. This CDR3 is CASSLIPRQGKSSYEQYF. CDR3 nucleotides: TGCGCCAGCAGCTTGATCCCGCGACAGGGTAAGAGCTCCTACGAGCAGTACTTC. The chain combines TRBV5-1 with TRBJ2-7; 7 bases align to TRBD1. CDR3 length: 18 amino acids. CDR1 is SGHRS, CDR2 YFSETQ, per germline. Trimming at V came to 1 base and at J to 0 bases, leaving 13 bases not matched to a gene.

The CDR3 DNA reads as TGTGCCAGCAGCTTAACTAGCGGGAGCTCCTACGAGCAGTACTTC. Protein product: CASSLTSGSSYEQYF. The chain uses TRBV7-3 and TRBJ2-7, with TRBD2 matching over 9 bases. J lost 0 bases, V lost 0 bases, and 0 bases had no gene match. Germline CDR1 SGHTA, CDR2 FQGTGA. The CDR3 is made up of 15 amino acids.

This chain connects TRBV5-8 to TRBJ1-1, with D possibly being TRBD1 (5 bases). Germline V gene sequence: CDR1 SGHTS, CDR2 YDEGEE. The CDR3 runs 14 residues. V gave up 1 base and J gave up 4 bases, with 11 bases separating them. In DNA, the CDR3 is TGTGCCAGCAGCTTGAATGGGGCCAGCACTGAAGCTTTCTTT. This codes for CASSLNGASTEAFF.

The chain carries TRBV2 and TRBJ2-1; D is possibly TRBD2 (5 bases). With 6 bases removed from V and 7 bases from J, the gap between germline ends came to 7 bases. CDR1 is SNHLY, CDR2 FYNNEI, per germline. The CDR3 sequence is 11 residues long. The CDR3 loop reads CASRRVNEQFF. In nucleotides, the CDR3 is TGTGCCAGCAGGCGGGTTAATGAGCAGTTCTTC.

This sequence joins TRBV9 and TRBJ1-2; D is perhaps TRBD1 (5 bases). This CDR3 is built from 14 residues. The V end was cut by 0 bases, the J end by 7 bases, with 13 bases between. Germline V lookup: CDR1 SGDLS, CDR2 YYNGEE. CDR3 nucleotides: TGTGCCAGCAGCGTAGGGTTCCAGGGTGCTGGCTACACCTTC. Translated: CASSVGFQGAGYTF. Looking up the rest from reference TRBV9 and TRBJ1-2 gives the full variable domain: DSGVTQTPKHLITATGQRVTLRCSPRSGDLSVYWYQQSLDQGLQFLIQYYNGEERAKGNILERFSAQQFPDLHSELNLSSLELGDSALYFCASSVGFQGAGYTFGSGTRLTVV.